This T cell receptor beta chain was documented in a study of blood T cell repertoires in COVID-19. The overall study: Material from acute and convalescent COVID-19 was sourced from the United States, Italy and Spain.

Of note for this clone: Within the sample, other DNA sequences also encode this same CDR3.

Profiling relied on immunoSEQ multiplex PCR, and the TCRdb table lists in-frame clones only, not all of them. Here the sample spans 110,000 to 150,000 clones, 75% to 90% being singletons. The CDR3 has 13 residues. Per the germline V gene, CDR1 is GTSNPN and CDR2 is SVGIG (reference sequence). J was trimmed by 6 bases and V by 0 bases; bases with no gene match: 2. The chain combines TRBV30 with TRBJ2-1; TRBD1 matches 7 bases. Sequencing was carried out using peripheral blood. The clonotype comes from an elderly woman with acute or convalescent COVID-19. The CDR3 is CAWSVNRGNEQFF. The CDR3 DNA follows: TGTGCCTGGAGTGTTAACAGGGGCAATGAGCAGTTCTTC. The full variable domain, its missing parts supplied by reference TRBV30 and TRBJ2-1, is SQTIHQWPATLVQPVGSPLSLECTVEGTSNPNLYWYRQAAGRGLQLLFYSVGIGQISSEVPQNLSASRPQDRQFILSSKKLLLSDSGFYLCAWSVNRGNEQFFGPGTRLTVL.